This T cell receptor (beta chain) was recovered during a study of OX40 agonist ivuxolimab in advanced cancers. The overall study: Ivuxolimab, an antibody that agonizes OX40 (CD134), was administered to the patients. Whole-study findings and limits: CD4+ and CD8+ blood T cells expanded clonally by week 6 at 0.1 to 3.0 mg/kg.

Sequencing was performed with immunoSEQ multiplex PCR; in TCRdb, only in-frame clones are kept and a portion is missing. The data contain some 86,000 clones, about nine tenths of them seen just once; the ten biggest clones take up roughly 6.9%. To note about this clone: Its specificity is unknown.

The sample was CD4+ or CD8+ T cells sorted from blood, taken in a trial of the OX40 agonist ivuxolimab. The receptor was isolated from an adult with an advanced solid tumor such as melanoma, head and neck, liver or kidney cancer.

CDR3 sequence (DNA): TGTGCCATCAGTGGCGGGACAGGGGAAATCTGGGCTTTCTTT. It codes for CAISGGTGEIWAFF. V gene TRBV10-3 combines with J gene TRBJ1-1; 10 bases are shared with TRBD1. V trimming: 4 bases; J trimming: 11 bases; junction bases outside the gene matches: 10. The CDR3 is 14 amino acids. Germline V gives CDR1 ENHRY, CDR2 SYGVKD.